A single T cell receptor beta chain is shown here with its context. The antigen is undetermined. Sequencing targeted expressed TCRB transcripts, as all isolated RNA had been reverse transcribed. Using immunoSEQ multiplex PCR, the repertoire was profiled, and TCRdb retains in-frame clones only, with some absent. There are some 130,000 clones in the sample; roughly 10% occur only once, and 0.6% to 0.9% lies in the top ten. These data are taken from a study of beta chain features in type 1 diabetes. Whole-study findings and limits: TCRB CDR3s were moderately but significantly shorter in Type 1 diabetes patients in all four CD4+ subsets.

The TCR originated in a man younger than 40 with type 1 diabetes. The sequenced sample was central memory CD4+ T cells from blood.

Here the CDR3 reads CASSYFEGTGELFF. CDR3 DNA sequence: TGCGCCAGCAGCTACTTCGAGGGCACCGGGGAGCTGTTTTTT. The chain is built from TRBV5-1 and TRBJ2-2; maybe TRBD2 (5 bases). The CDR3 sequence is 14 residues long. V was pared by 3 bases and J by 4 bases, with 10 bases between. CDR1 and CDR2 (germline): SGHRS, YFSETQ.